Each of the 17 T cell receptor beta chains below was sequenced from the same sample in a study of T cell changes during pregnancy in multiple sclerosis. Data came from immunoSEQ multiplex PCR; TCRdb stores just in-frame clones and leaves some out. The sample shows some 89,000 clones, approximately 94% of them seen only once. The sequencing here drew on peripheral blood, taken in the third trimester of pregnancy. The receptors here all came from a female donor with multiple sclerosis, enrolled in a pregnancy study.

V gene TRBV9 combines with J gene TRBJ2-5, with D maybe TRBD2 (7 bases). Trimming took 6 bases from V and 5 from J, leaving 14 bases between them. In germline, CDR1 is SGDLS, CDR2 YYNGEE. This CDR3 is 13 amino acids long. CDR3 sequence (DNA): TGTGCCAGCACCCGAGGGGGAGGGGAGACCCAGTACTTC. This translates into CASTRGGGETQYF. Filled out from reference TRBV9 and TRBJ2-5, the complete variable domain reads DSGVTQTPKHLITATGQRVTLRCSPRSGDLSVYWYQQSLDQGLQFLIQYYNGEERAKGNILERFSAQQFPDLHSELNLSSLELGDSALYFCASTRGGGETQYFGPGTRLLVL.

The genes are TRBV4-2 and TRBJ2-3; 16 bases match TRBD2. V lost 5 bases, J lost 4 bases, and 3 bases stayed unmatched. Per germline, CDR1 LGHNA and CDR2 YNFKEQ. There are 16 residues in the CDR3. The CDR3 DNA reads TGTGCCAGCAGCAAGGGACTAGCGGGGGGGCCAGATACGCAGTATTTT. Encoded protein: CASSKGLAGGPDTQYF.

The chain couples TRBV5-1 to TRBJ2-2; D ambiguous. Germline loops: CDR1 SGHRS, CDR2 YFSETQ. CDR3 size: 14 residues. The germline V and J ends were trimmed by 0 bases and 1 base, with 4 bases remaining between them. DNA for the CDR3: TGCGCCAGCAGCTTGGAACAGAACACCGGGGAGCTGTTTTTT. It yields the protein CASSLEQNTGELFF.

The rearrangement uses TRBV15 and TRBJ1-4; TRBD1 might be the D (6 bases). Germline CDR1 LNHNV, CDR2 YYDKDF (reference sequence). Trimming stripped 9 bases from V and 8 bases from J, with 13 bases between. The CDR3 loop spans 12 amino acids. DNA of the CDR3: TGTGCCACAGGACGGACAGCCGAAAAACTGTTTTTT. Amino acids: CATGRTAEKLFF.

The chain couples TRBV19 to TRBJ1-1, with a tentative D call TRBD1 (5 bases). V was clipped by 3 bases and J by 3 bases, with 14 bases between them. The CDR3 is 15 amino acids. CDR1 LNHDA and CDR2 SQIVND come from the germline V gene (reference sequence). The CDR3 sequence: CASSISLGGDTEAFF. The DNA of the CDR3 is TGTGCCAGTAGTATCTCATTAGGAGGGGACACTGAAGCTTTCTTT. The full variable domain, its missing parts supplied by reference TRBV19 and TRBJ1-1, is DGGITQSPKYLFRKEGQNVTLSCEQNLNHDAMYWYRQDPGQGLRLIYYSQIVNDFQKGDIAEGYSVSREKKESFPLTVTSAQKNPTAFYLCASSISLGGDTEAFFGQGTRLTVV.

J is TRBJ2-1 and V is TRBV25-1, with no clear D. The V gene's germline CDR1 is MGHDK and CDR2 SYGVNS. V lost 6 bases and J lost 7, with 7 bases in between. CDR3 size: 11 residues. The CDR3 DNA sequence: TGTGCCAGCAGCGAGGTAAATGAGCAGTTCTTC. It is translated as CASSEVNEQFF.

The gene calls are TRBV6-6 and TRBJ2-5, with D possibly being TRBD2 (6 bases). The CDR3 runs to 16 residues. The V and J ends lost 0 bases and 4 bases respectively, with 15 bases between them. In germline, CDR1 is MNHNY, CDR2 SVGAGI (reference sequence). DNA of the CDR3: TGTGCCAGCAGTTACTCCCCTAGCGCATGGGGAGAGACCCAGTACTTC. Its protein product is CASSYSPSAWGETQYF.

The chain recombines TRBV28 with TRBJ1-1; weak D call: TRBD1 (5 bases). The CDR3 sequence is 13 residues long. V was clipped by 8 bases and J by 0 bases, with 10 bases between them. Germline V gene data show CDR1 as MDHEN and CDR2 as SYDVKM. CDR3 DNA sequence: TGTGCCAGCCCCTGGGACTTGAACACTGAAGCTTTCTTT. Its translation is CASPWDLNTEAFF.

The V call is TRBV5-6, the J call TRBJ1-4, with 7 bases identical to TRBD1. In germline, CDR1 is SGHDT, CDR2 YYEEEE. The V and J ends lost 4 bases and 8 bases, in that order; junction bases with no gene match: 11. This CDR3 region has 15 residues. The CDR3, as DNA: TGTGCCAGCAGCAGACAGGGTTTTGAGTTCGAAAAACTGTTTTTT. The encoded protein is CASSRQGFEFEKLFF.

This rearrangement joins TRBV15 to TRBJ2-3; D is ambiguous. This CDR3 has 16 amino acids. The V end was cut by 3 bases, the J end by 1 base, with 14 bases between. CDR1 and CDR2 from the germline V gene are LNHNV and YYDKDF (reference sequence). The CDR3 sequence is CATSRKRLFGTDTQYF. The CDR3 DNA reads as TGTGCCACCAGCAGGAAGAGATTGTTCGGCACAGATACGCAGTATTTT.

This chain links TRBV30 with TRBJ1-4; 9 bases line up with TRBD1. Germline values: CDR1 GTSNPN, CDR2 SVGIG (reference sequence). With V trimmed by 5 bases and J by 3 bases, 4 bases remained unmatched. This CDR3 spans 14 amino acids. CDR3 sequence: CAWGQGLPNEKLFF. The CDR3 bases are TGTGCCTGGGGACAGGGGTTGCCTAATGAAAAACTGTTTTTT.

V usage is TRBV19 and J usage is TRBJ1-5, with a weak D call TRBD1 (6 bases). The CDR3 is 13 residues long. Germline loops: CDR1 LNHDA, CDR2 SQIVND (reference sequence). V was pared by 8 bases and J by 3 bases, with 11 bases between. The CDR3 region is CASRDTDNQPQHF. For the CDR3, the DNA is TGTGCCAGTCGGGACACCGACAATCAGCCCCAGCATTTT. The full variable domain, with the rest looked up from reference TRBV19 and TRBJ1-5, is DGGITQSPKYLFRKEGQNVTLSCEQNLNHDAMYWYRQDPGQGLRLIYYSQIVNDFQKGDIAEGYSVSREKKESFPLTVTSAQKNPTAFYLCASRDTDNQPQHFGDGTRLSIL.

V usage is TRBV29-1 and J usage is TRBJ2-4; D not resolved. The germline CDR1 and CDR2 sequences are SQVTM and ANQGSEA. The V and J ends lost 7 bases and 0 bases respectively, with 7 bases between them. The CDR3 loop spans 12 amino acids. The CDR3 reads CSASLAKNIQYF. CDR3 bases: TGCAGCGCCTCTCTAGCCAAAAACATTCAGTACTTC.

The chain recombines TRBV13 with TRBJ2-6; D perhaps matches TRBD1 (5 bases). The V gene's germline CDR1 is PRHDT and CDR2 FYEKMQ (reference sequence). V lost 0 bases to trimming and J lost 1 base, with 13 bases between them. The CDR3 sequence is 18 residues long. The CDR3 loop reads CASSLGGRKFSGANVLTF. The CDR3 DNA is TGTGCCAGCAGCTTAGGGGGGCGCAAATTTTCTGGGGCCAACGTCCTGACTTTC.

The chain employs TRBV5-4 and TRBJ2-1; weak D call: TRBD2 (5 bases). The CDR3 totals 14 residues. Germline values: CDR1 SGHNT, CDR2 YYREEE (reference sequence). V shed 0 bases and J shed 4 bases, with 8 bases lying between them. The CDR3 nucleotides are TGTGCCAGCAGCTTGGCGGGGATTTACAATGAGCAGTTCTTC. Residues: CASSLAGIYNEQFF.

The chain combines TRBV6-5 with TRBJ2-1; TRBD2 is a possible D gene (5 bases). The CDR3 sequence is 16 residues long. CDR1 is MNHEY and CDR2 is SVGAGI in the germline V gene. V was clipped by 0 bases and J by 0 bases, with 9 bases between them. CDR3 region: CASSYSIAGSYNEQFF. The CDR3 DNA sequence: TGTGCCAGCAGTTACTCGATCGCGGGCTCCTACAATGAGCAGTTCTTC.

The genes are TRBV5-1 and TRBJ1-4; D is undetermined. Germline CDR1 SGHRS, CDR2 YFSETQ. The V end lost 1 base, the J end lost 1 base, and 14 bases lay between the germline ends. The CDR3 is 17 residues long. CDR3 loop: CASSLSARVGTNEKLFF. Here the CDR3 DNA reads TGCGCCAGCAGCTTGTCCGCCCGGGTTGGAACTAATGAAAAACTGTTTTTT.